This entry concerns a single TCR beta chain. Antigen specificity is unknown. This CDR3 contains 13 residues. Losses at the gene ends were 8 bases for V and 4 bases for J; bases not matched to a gene: 3. The germline V gene encodes CDR1 LNHDA and CDR2 SQIVND (reference sequence). The assay was immunoSEQ multiplex PCR, and TCRdb's table has in-frame clones only and misses some. The sample lists around 120,000 clones; more than 85% were seen once. This record comes from a study of T cell responses to AZD1222 COVID-19 vaccine. Study-level findings and limits: Seropositive at baseline were only 5 to 7 AZD1222 recipients.

The sequencing used peripheral blood, collected on day 0 of AZD1222 vaccination. The genes are TRBV19 and TRBJ2-1, with 9 bases fitting TRBD2. This TCR came from an adult in good health. In nucleotides, the CDR3 is TGTGCCAGTGGCGGGGGGGTGTACAATGAGCAGTTCTTC. Translated: CASGGGVYNEQFF.